The 16 T cell receptor beta chains presented below share a single source sample, sequenced in a study of T cells in Graves' hyperthyroidism and ophthalmopathy. Amplified TCR beta CDR3 regions derived from RNA transcripts. During a first-round RT-PCR of the TCR CDR3, the HTBI primer set was used. One entry per CDR3 protein, called by TCRdb with MiXCR from the multiplex PCR reads. The sample lists a few hundred thousand distinct CDR3 sequences; roughly 23% were seen once. Material for sequencing was blood. The receptor source for this set is a woman between 65 and 79 years old with Graves' ophthalmopathy.

At least ten counts were recorded for this clonotype. This CDR3 reads CATRTRNNEQFF. CDR3 in DNA: TGTGCCACCAGGACACGGAACAATGAGCAGTTCTTC. V and J are TRBV10-3 and TRBJ2-1, with D perhaps TRBD1 (5 bases). This CDR3 is 12 amino acids long. Trimming removed 10 bases from V and 5 bases from J, with 12 bases in between. Germline CDR1 ENHRY, CDR2 SYGVKD.

The J gene is TRBJ1-4, the V gene TRBV2, with D hard to call. CDR1 and CDR2 (germline): SNHLY, FYNNEI. This CDR3 has 14 amino acids. Trimming removed 4 bases from V and 4 bases from J, with 10 bases in between. In DNA form, the CDR3 reads TGTGCCAGCAGTGTGGACGGGCGTAATGAAAAACTGTTTTTT. Its translation: CASSVDGRNEKLFF.

This clonotype showed up just a few times. The chain is built from TRBV29-1 and TRBJ2-5; 7 bases match TRBD2. Germline trimming cut 5 bases from V and 2 bases from J; bases unmatched to any gene: 8. The germline V gene encodes CDR1 SQVTM and CDR2 ANQGSEA. CDR3 length: 14 residues. This CDR3 is CSVSMGGGQETQYF. The DNA for the CDR3 is TGCAGCGTTTCTATGGGGGGAGGGCAAGAGACCCAGTACTTC. Using reference TRBV29-1 and TRBJ2-5 for the parts outside the CDR3, the full variable domain is SAVISQKPSRDICQRGTSLTIQCQVDSQVTMMFWYRQQPGQSLTLIATANQGSEATYESGFVIDKFPISRPNLTFSTLTVSNMSPEDSSIYLCSVSMGGGQETQYFGPGTRLLVL.

There are a few counts of this clonotype. The chain combines TRBV27 with TRBJ1-4; D call uncertain. Germline V gene data show CDR1 as MNHEY and CDR2 as SMNVEV (reference sequence). The CDR3 runs 15 residues. Deletions cut 3 bases from V and 8 bases from J, with 16 bases between. For the CDR3, the DNA is TGTGCCAGCAGTTTGGGATCAAGGGCCGGGGAAAAACTGTTTTTT. Residues: CASSLGSRAGEKLFF.

This clonotype was seen once. The chain links TRBV5-1 to TRBJ2-6; D unclear. V was pared by 7 bases and J by 4 bases, with 9 bases between. Germline loops: CDR1 SGHRS, CDR2 YFSETQ. This CDR3 spans 13 amino acids. The CDR3 protein is CASALAGANVLTF. CDR3 bases: TGCGCCAGCGCCTTAGCCGGGGCCAACGTCCTGACTTTC.

The table lists this clonotype with many counts. This chain joins TRBV28 and TRBJ1-5, with TRBD1 matching over 10 bases. V lost 5 bases, J lost 2 bases, and 6 bases stayed unmatched. Germline CDR1 reads MDHEN; CDR2 reads SYDVKM. CDR3 size: 16 residues. DNA of the CDR3: TGTGCCAGCAGTCTCTCCGGGACAGGGGGCAATCAGCCCCAGCATTTT. Protein sequence: CASSLSGTGGNQPQHF. Looking up the rest from reference TRBV28 and TRBJ1-5 gives the full variable domain: DVKVTQSSRYLVKRTGEKVFLECVQDMDHENMFWYRQDPGLGLRLIYFSYDVKMKEKGDIPEGYSVSREKKERFSLILESASTNQTSMYLCASSLSGTGGNQPQHFGDGTRLSIL.

V usage is TRBV9 and J usage is TRBJ2-1, with unresolved D. Germline V gene data show CDR1 as SGDLS and CDR2 as YYNGEE. The CDR3 contains 13 residues. V was clipped by 0 bases and J by 6 bases, with 7 bases between them. The CDR3 bases are TGTGCCAGCAGCGTAGACTTACCCAATGAGCAGTTCTTC. Amino acids: CASSVDLPNEQFF. Variable domain in full (rest from reference TRBV9 and TRBJ2-1): DSGVTQTPKHLITATGQRVTLRCSPRSGDLSVYWYQQSLDQGLQFLIQYYNGEERAKGNILERFSAQQFPDLHSELNLSSLELGDSALYFCASSVDLPNEQFFGPGTRLTVL.

The chain links TRBV28 to TRBJ2-1; 8 positions match TRBD1. Germline V gives CDR1 MDHEN, CDR2 SYDVKM. The CDR3 consists of 16 residues. The J segment lost 0 bases and the V segment lost 4 bases, leaving 5 bases of the junction unmatched. CDR3 sequence reads: CASSSTTGVSYNEQFF. For the CDR3, the DNA is TGTGCCAGCAGTTCCACGACAGGGGTCTCCTACAATGAGCAGTTCTTC.

This clonotype was detected a few times. This sequence joins TRBV29-1 and TRBJ2-5; D remains ambiguous. V dropped 4 bases and J dropped 1 base, with 13 bases sitting between them. The germline CDR1 and CDR2 sequences are SQVTM and ANQGSEA. There are 14 residues in the CDR3. CDR3 sequence reads: CSVARPITQETQYF. In DNA, the CDR3 is TGCAGCGTTGCCCGCCCAATTACCCAAGAGACCCAGTACTTC.

This clonotype showed up just a few times. The chain couples TRBV20-1 to TRBJ2-7, with a tentative D call TRBD1 (5 bases). There are 15 residues in the CDR3. CDR1 is DFQATT and CDR2 is SNEGSKA in the germline V gene (reference sequence). V lost 7 bases and J lost 1, with 20 bases in between. CDR3 nucleotide sequence: TGCAGTGGCAGACAGAGCGAAATAACATCCTACGAGCAGTACTTC. Translating it yields CSGRQSEITSYEQYF.

This clonotype was found a few times. CDR3 in amino acids: CASSIGTGRVYGYTF. The CDR3 DNA reads as TGCGCCAGCAGCATCGGGACAGGGCGGGTCTATGGCTACACCTTC. V and J are TRBV5-1 and TRBJ1-2; 9 nucleotides line up with TRBD1. This CDR3 has 15 amino acids. Germline V gene sequence: CDR1 SGHRS, CDR2 YFSETQ. Germline trimming cut 4 bases from V and 4 bases from J; bases unmatched to any gene: 8.

This clonotype has just a few counts. The chain links TRBV6-2 or TRBV6-3 to TRBJ1-2; D remains unclear. Per germline, CDR1 MNHEY and CDR2 SVGEGT. V was clipped by 0 bases and J by 0 bases, with 11 bases between them. This CDR3 has 16 amino acids. CDR3 nucleotide sequence: TGTGCCAGCAGTTACTCGATGGCAAGAACTAACTATGGCTACACCTTC. As protein: CASSYSMARTNYGYTF.

This clonotype was recorded a few times. The chain uses TRBV5-1 and TRBJ2-6, with D unresolved. Looked up from germline, CDR1 is SGHRS and CDR2 is YFSETQ. Trimming cost V 2 bases and J 0 bases, with 12 bases left between them. The CDR3 consists of 17 residues. CDR3 nucleotides: TGCGCCAGCAGCTTAGAGTCGGTGAGCTCTGGGGCCAACGTCCTGACTTTC. Protein sequence: CASSLESVSSGANVLTF.

This clonotype was picked up many times. This chain joins TRBV12-3 or TRBV12-4 and TRBJ2-1, with D perhaps TRBD2 (6 bases). Trimming removed 8 bases from V and 7 bases from J, with 18 bases in between. The CDR3 is 14 amino acids. The CDR3 here is CASPGKGTWNEQFF. CDR3 sequence (DNA): TGTGCCAGCCCAGGGAAAGGGACTTGGAATGAGCAGTTCTTC.

This clonotype showed up many times. At one end the junction does not follow the germline gene, possibly because of a read error. This chain uses TRBV7-9 with TRBJ2-1; TRBD1 aligns across 7 bases. Germline V gene lookup returns CDR1 SEHNR and CDR2 FQNEAQ (reference sequence). The CDR3 has 13 residues. The CDR3 nucleotides read TGCGCCAGCAGCTTGGGGACAGCTAATGAGCAGTTCTTC. This sequence encodes CASSLGTANEQFF.

This clonotype has at least ten counts. The chain is built from TRBV6-1 and TRBJ1-1, with TRBD1 identical over 8 bases. The V and J ends lost 7 bases and 4 bases, in that order; junction bases with no gene match: 8. CDR3 length: 14 amino acids. Looked up from germline, CDR1 is MNHNS and CDR2 is SASEGT. CDR3 sequence: CASTSSTGATEAFF. The CDR3 nucleotides read TGTGCCAGCACCTCCTCGACAGGGGCCACTGAAGCTTTCTTT.